A single T cell receptor (beta chain) is shown here with its context. These data originate in a study of Ad26.COV2.S vaccination and SARS-CoV-2 variants. Whole-study context: Among those in the COV1001 Ad26.COV2.S trial arm was the donor. Once, or twice with 56 days between doses, Ad26.COV2.S was given intramuscularly.

Assay: immunoSEQ multiplex PCR; the TCRdb copy retains only in-frame clones and omits some. The table shows fewer than 900,000 clones, with 89% occurring only once. As to treatment: some 20 received Ad26.COV2.S at low or high dose, single or two shots; about 5 received placebo; per-sample allocation not given. Material that was analyzed had been drawn on day 63 after the first vaccine or placebo injection. Germline V lookup: CDR1 SGHNT, CDR2 YYREEE (reference sequence). CDR3 length equals 14 residues. The V gene end was trimmed by 5 bases and the J gene end by 3 bases; junction bases not matched to a gene: 2.

This TCR was sampled from a person between 18 and 65 years old who received the Ad26.COV2.S COVID-19 vaccine or a placebo. The gene calls are TRBV5-4 and TRBJ2-2, with 9 bases aligning to TRBD2. This material consisted of peripheral blood, taken in a trial of Ad26.COV2.S vaccine versus placebo. This chain's CDR3 is CASRPSGDTGELFF. Written as DNA, the CDR3 is TGTGCCAGCAGGCCTAGCGGGGACACCGGGGAGCTGTTTTTT.